A single T cell receptor beta chain is shown here with its context. At the DNA level, this CDR3 is encoded by other sequences in the same sample as well. The data stem from a study of cytomegalovirus exposure and HLA in healthy donors. Trimming stripped 0 bases from V and 6 bases from J, with 7 bases between. Looked up from germline, CDR1 is SGDLS and CDR2 is YYNGEE. The CDR3 consists of 12 residues. 60 Vbeta and 13 Jbeta primers were used in PCR. Only in-frame clones appear in the TCRdb table, and some are missing; sequencing was by immunoSEQ multiplex PCR. The profile covers 150,000 to 200,000 clones, with roughly 83% appearing a single time and more than 1.5% taken by the ten largest.

The sequence was obtained from a woman aged 45-60 years in good health and CMV-seronegative. The sequenced material came from PBMCs. This chain uses TRBV9 with TRBJ2-7; D gene uncertain. This chain's CDR3 is CASSVGRGEQYF. The CDR3 DNA reads TGTGCCAGCAGCGTAGGTCGAGGCGAGCAGTACTTC.